This T cell receptor beta chain was recorded in a study of blood T cell repertoires in COVID-19. CDR3 length: 17 amino acids. Per germline, CDR1 LNHDA and CDR2 SQIVND (reference sequence). V shed 3 bases, J shed 4 bases, and the junction held 5 bases outside the gene matches. Authors' processing steps: Amplification from reference gene primers served as the basis for estimated nucleated cell counts. Clones were sequenced by immunoSEQ multiplex PCR, and TCRdb holds only the in-frame ones, with some missing. V and J calls plus clone size are reproduced from that table; the DNA served to infer D and trimming. The sample records roughly 130,000 clones, over 75% being singletons.

This receptor was identified in a woman aged 60-70 years with acute or convalescent COVID-19. The sequencing input was peripheral blood. The genes are TRBV19 and TRBJ2-1; 14 bases line up with TRBD2. CDR3 in amino acids: CASSIGGLAGVYNEQFF. As DNA, the CDR3 is TGTGCCAGTAGTATCGGGGGACTAGCGGGAGTGTACAATGAGCAGTTCTTC.